The clone carrying this T cell receptor beta chain has only one observation. Hyperthyroidism had been newly diagnosed in patients aged 18 to 65, and its duration was under 2 months. A patient was excluded if there was uncontrolled infection, other autoimmune disease, pregnancy or lactation. It was RNA transcripts that yielded the amplified TCR beta CDR3 regions. Initially, a first-round RT-PCR of the TCR CDR3 employed the HTBI primer set. TCRdb analysed the multiplex PCR reads with MiXCR anew, one entry per CDR3 protein. The sample shows around 580,000 distinct CDR3 sequences, 40% to 55% of them seen only once. This specimen comes from a study of T cells in Graves' hyperthyroidism and ophthalmopathy. The CDR3 loop spans 14 amino acids. Trimming cost V 4 bases and J 6 bases; bases outside gene matches: 5.

The V and J genes are TRBV12-3 or TRBV12-4 and TRBJ2-5; 10 bases map to TRBD1. Specimen: peripheral blood or thyroid tissue (not recorded which). This clonotype was sampled from a woman between 18 and 29 years old with Graves' hyperthyroidism. The CDR3 loop reads CASSWDRGGKTQYF. In DNA, the CDR3 is TGTGCCAGCAGTTGGGACAGGGGAGGGAAGACCCAGTACTTC.